These T cell receptor beta chains were read from a single sample in a study of blood T cell repertoires in COVID-19. Assay used: immunoSEQ multiplex PCR; TCRdb lists only in-frame clones, some missing. Seen here are roughly 200,000 clones, approximately 83% observed once, and the top ten hold more than 1.5%. The sequencing sample was made of peripheral blood. The receptors come from a human donor in a cohort sampled during active COVID-19. Each CDR3 is given with its conserved first and last residue. D genes are given only for firm matches. For some rows the clone size is stated as once, few or many, or as a class when expanded; others skip it.

TRBJ2-1 | NA | TRBV29-1 | TRBD1 | TGCAGCGTTGAACCCCATGACAGGGATGACAATGAGCAGTTCTTC | CSVEPHDRDDNEQFF
TRBJ1-3 | NA | TRBV25-1 | TRBD1 | TGTGCCAGCAGTGCCGGGACAGGGCCTGGAAACACCATATATTTT | CASSAGTGPGNTIYF
TRBJ1-2 | NA | TRBV6-6 | NA | TGTGCCATTTCCACGGAGGGACGGGGCGGCTACACCTTC | CAISTEGRGGYTF
TRBJ1-4 | NA | TRBV4-3 | NA | TGCGCCAGCAGCCAAGACCCAGGAGGGACGTTTGCAACTAATGAAAAACTGTTTTTT | CASSQDPGGTFATNEKLFF
TRBJ1-5 | NA | TRBV4-1 | NA | TGCGCCAGCAGCCAAGATGGAGGGAGCAATCAGCCCCAGCATTTT | CASSQDGGSNQPQHF
TRBJ2-6 | NA | TRBV2 | NA | TGTGCCAGCAGTGGCAGGGTTTCTGGGGCCAACGTCCTGACTTTC | CASSGRVSGANVLTF
TRBJ2-3 | NA | TRBV6-5 | TRBD2 | TGTGCCAGCACCGGGGGGACCACAGATACGCAGTATTTT | CASTGGTTDTQYF
TRBJ1-3 | NA | TRBV6-5 | TRBD1 | TGTGCCAGCAGGGGACAGGGTTTTGGAAACACCATATATTTT | CASRGQGFGNTIYF
TRBJ2-1 | once | TRBV4-2 | NA | TGTGCCAGCAGCCAAGATTGGGGGGTCTCCTACAATGAGCAGTTCTTC | CASSQDWGVSYNEQFF
TRBJ2-2 | few | TRBV11-2 | TRBD2 | TGTGCCAGCAGGCGCACTAGCGGGGGGGCAGCCGGGGAGCTGTTTTTT | CASRRTSGGAAGELFF
TRBJ1-3 | NA | TRBV7-9 | NA | TGTGCCAGCAGCTTCGACGGAGTAAACACCATATATTTT | CASSFDGVNTIYF
TRBJ2-7 | NA | TRBV7-9 | NA | TGTGCCAGCAGCCCAGGGGCGGACCGGGTGTACTTC | CASSPGADRVYF
TRBJ1-1 | few | TRBV10-1 | NA | TGCGCCAGCAGTGATTCGGACAGGAACACTGAAGCTTTCTTT | CASSDSDRNTEAFF
TRBJ2-7 | NA | TRBV5-1 | NA | TGCGCCAGCAGCGAGGGAGGCGGCTACGAGCAGTACTTC | CASSEGGGYEQYF
TRBJ2-7 | NA | TRBV2 | TRBD1 | TGTGCCAGCAGGCAGACAGGGTCCTACGAGCAGTACTTC | CASRQTGSYEQYF
TRBJ2-5 | few | TRBV5-1 | TRBD2 | TGCGCCAGCGGAACTAGCGGACAAGAGACCCAGTACTTC | CASGTSGQETQYF
TRBJ2-7 | NA | TRBV14 | TRBD1 | TGTGCCAGCAGTCAAACCGGGACAGGGGGCTACGAGCAGTACTTC | CASSQTGTGGYEQYF